Below are 20 T cell receptor beta chains sequenced from a single sample in a study of human thymus T cells. Thymic samples were excised during corrective heart operations. The table came from immunoSEQ multiplex PCR; TCRdb's copy has only in-frame clones and leaves some out. The sample carries under 95,000 clones, 90% to 95% recorded once. Specimen: thymus tissue. The source of these receptors is a girl less than two years old with a congenital heart defect but otherwise immunologically healthy.

The rearrangement links TRBV4-2 to TRBJ2-5; TRBD1 matches 7 bases. The J segment lost 2 bases and the V segment lost 3 bases, leaving 9 bases of the junction unmatched. CDR1 and CDR2 (germline): LGHNA, YNFKEQ. There are 16 residues in the CDR3. The CDR3 protein is CASSQGDSGLQETQYF. CDR3 sequence (DNA): TGTGCCAGCAGCCAGGGGGACAGCGGACTGCAAGAGACCCAGTACTTC.

The chain is built from TRBV4-1 and TRBJ1-5, with D unclear. V gave up 4 bases and J gave up 0 bases, with 10 bases separating them. The CDR3 length is 15 residues. Germline loops: CDR1 MGHRA, CDR2 YSYEKL. CDR3 in amino acids: CASSPGEDSNQPQHF. The CDR3 DNA follows: TGCGCCAGCAGCCCTGGGGAGGATAGCAATCAGCCCCAGCATTTT.

The chain is built from TRBV7-9 and TRBJ1-2; D might be TRBD1 (6 bases). Germline assignment: CDR1 SEHNR and CDR2 FQNEAQ (reference sequence). This CDR3 has 17 amino acids. Trimming took off 5 bases at V and 0 bases at J, with 19 bases between the two ends. The CDR3 reads CASSPKVDRQTNYGYTF. CDR3 nucleotide sequence: TGTGCCAGCAGCCCAAAGGTCGACAGGCAAACTAACTATGGCTACACCTTC. The variable domain in full, completed from reference TRBV7-9 and TRBJ1-2, reads DTGVSQNPRHKITKRGQNVTFRCDPISEHNRLYWYRQTLGQGPEFLTYFQNEAQLEKSRLLSDRFSAERPKGSFSTLEIQRTEQGDSAMYLCASSPKVDRQTNYGYTFGSGTRLTVV.

The chain links TRBV19 to TRBJ1-5; 9 nucleotides agree with TRBD1. V lost 3 bases and J lost 1; bases outside the gene matches: 10. CDR3 length: 18 residues. Looked up from germline, CDR1 is LNHDA and CDR2 is SQIVND (reference sequence). CDR3 bases: TGTGCCAGTAGTATTCGGGGGGAGGGACAGGGAAGCAATCAGCCCCAGCATTTT. Translated: CASSIRGEGQGSNQPQHF.

The CDR3 protein is CAISEMGGMNSGANVLTF. DNA for the CDR3: TGTGCCATCAGTGAGATGGGGGGCATGAATTCTGGGGCCAACGTCCTGACTTTC. This chain links TRBV10-3 with TRBJ2-6, with D perhaps given as TRBD1 or TRBD2 (6 bases each). V shed 2 bases and J shed 1 base, with 15 bases lying between them. Germline loops: CDR1 ENHRY, CDR2 SYGVKD. The CDR3 consists of 18 residues.

The chain employs TRBV15 and TRBJ2-1; D remains unclear. The CDR3 is made up of 14 amino acids. Germline lookup yields CDR1 LNHNV and CDR2 YYDKDF (reference sequence). V was pared by 9 bases and J by 3 bases, with 15 bases between. The CDR3 nucleotides are TGTGCCACTCGAAAGGGCTCAGTCTACAATGAGCAGTTCTTC. Amino acids: CATRKGSVYNEQFF.

This rearrangement joins TRBV6-1 to TRBJ2-7; no firm D call. The CDR3 spans 14 residues. Germline V gives CDR1 MNHNS, CDR2 SASEGT. The germline V and J ends were trimmed by 1 base and 4 bases, with 11 bases remaining between them. CDR3 protein: CASSEVGPLYEQYF. In nucleotides, the CDR3 is TGTGCCAGCAGTGAAGTTGGCCCATTATACGAGCAGTACTTC.

The V and J genes are TRBV5-1 and TRBJ1-1, with 8 bases matching TRBD1. Germline V gene sequence: CDR1 SGHRS, CDR2 YFSETQ. The CDR3 covers 15 residues. With V trimmed by 4 bases and J by 5 bases, 10 bases remained unmatched. The CDR3 bases are TGCGCCAGCAGCACCCAACAGGGGGTTGTTACTGAAGCTTTCTTT. This translates into CASSTQQGVVTEAFF.

This chain connects TRBV4-3 to TRBJ2-5, with D possibly called TRBD1 or TRBD2 (5 bases each). The CDR3 sequence is 18 residues long. Germline V CDR1 and CDR2: LGHNA, YSLEER. Between the trimmed V and J ends, which lost 1 base and 7 bases, there was a span of 25 bases. The DNA of the CDR3 is TGCGCCAGCAGCCAAGGAACTGCGACACGTGGGGGATCAGTGACCCAGTACTTC. This encodes CASSQGTATRGGSVTQYF.

As for this clone: The junction differs from germline at one of its ends, possibly a read error. The V gene is TRBV5-6, the J gene TRBJ2-7; D gene unclear. Germline loops: CDR1 SGHDT, CDR2 YYEEEE. The CDR3 contains 14 residues. The CDR3 bases are TGTGCCAGCAGCTTGTGGCCTACCTCCGACGAGCAGTACTTC. This gives the protein CASSLWPTSDEQYF.

This chain uses TRBV18 with TRBJ2-1; TRBD2 matches at 9 bases. V lost 5 bases to trimming and J lost 6 bases; unmatched junction nucleotides: 11. This CDR3 spans 16 amino acids. Per the germline V gene, CDR1 is KGHSH and CDR2 is LQKENI. Here the CDR3 DNA reads TGTGCCAGCTCAACCCCGACTAGCGGCCATTTCAATGAGCAGTTCTTC. Translated: CASSTPTSGHFNEQFF.

This clone has a single count. V gene TRBV19 combines with J gene TRBJ1-2; 7 bases match TRBD1. V lost 7 bases to trimming and J lost 7 bases; unmatched junction nucleotides: 9. There are 13 residues in the CDR3. Germline V gives CDR1 LNHDA, CDR2 SQIVND (reference sequence). CDR3 protein: CASIDRERAGYTF. The CDR3 DNA sequence: TGTGCCAGTATTGACAGGGAACGCGCTGGCTACACCTTC.

This chain uses TRBV19 with TRBJ2-1, with TRBD2 matching 14 bases. Unmatched junction bases numbered 9, after V lost 4 bases and J lost 1 base. This CDR3 region has 19 residues. Germline V CDR1 and CDR2: LNHDA, SQIVND (reference sequence). CDR3 protein: CASSTRGLAGEKSYNEQFF. The CDR3 bases are TGTGCCAGTAGTACGCGGGGACTAGCGGGAGAAAAGTCCTACAATGAGCAGTTCTTC. The variable domain in full, with the rest retrieved from reference TRBV19 and TRBJ2-1, is DGGITQSPKYLFRKEGQNVTLSCEQNLNHDAMYWYRQDPGQGLRLIYYSQIVNDFQKGDIAEGYSVSREKKESFPLTVTSAQKNPTAFYLCASSTRGLAGEKSYNEQFFGPGTRLTVL.

The chain combines TRBV10-2 with TRBJ2-1, with 9 bases that match TRBD2. The V gene end was trimmed by 8 bases and the J gene end by 12 bases; junction bases not matched to a gene: 14. Germline-derived CDR1 and CDR2 are WSHSY and SAAADI. This CDR3 is built from 14 residues. This CDR3 reads CASRGQREARGQFF. DNA for the CDR3: TGCGCCAGCCGTGGTCAGCGGGAGGCCCGAGGGCAGTTCTTC.

V gene TRBV10-3 combines with J gene TRBJ1-5; D gene unclear. V lost 6 bases to trimming and J lost 5 bases, with 11 bases between them. The CDR3 totals 13 residues. Germline V CDR1 and CDR2: ENHRY, SYGVKD. CDR3 in amino acids: CAISPTGDQPQHF. In DNA form, the CDR3 reads TGTGCCATCAGCCCGACCGGGGATCAGCCCCAGCATTTT.

This chain joins TRBV7-9 and TRBJ1-2; unclear D gene. Trimming removed 6 bases from V and 4 bases from J, with 15 bases in between. This CDR3 region has 14 residues. Germline V gives CDR1 SEHNR, CDR2 FQNEAQ (reference sequence). The CDR3 DNA reads as TGTGCCAGCAGACCAACAGAAACCTTCTATGGCTACACCTTC. It translates to CASRPTETFYGYTF. Supplemented by reference TRBV7-9 and TRBJ1-2, the full variable domain reads DTGVSQNPRHKITKRGQNVTFRCDPISEHNRLYWYRQTLGQGPEFLTYFQNEAQLEKSRLLSDRFSAERPKGSFSTLEIQRTEQGDSAMYLCASRPTETFYGYTFGSGTRLTVV.

The V gene is TRBV6-5, the J gene TRBJ1-2; weak D call: TRBD1 (5 bases). V shed 4 bases and J shed 2 bases, with 17 bases lying between them. Germline assignment: CDR1 MNHEY and CDR2 SVGAGI. This CDR3 spans 16 amino acids. CDR3 region: CASSCPGAHMNYGYTF. The DNA of the CDR3 is TGTGCCAGCAGTTGCCCCGGGGCCCACATGAACTATGGCTACACCTTC.

J is TRBJ2-3 and V is TRBV6-1, with 8 nucleotides matching TRBD1. V trimming: 3 bases; J trimming: 2 bases; junction bases outside the gene matches: 7. Germline CDR1 and CDR2: MNHNS and SASEGT. The CDR3 covers 16 residues. The DNA of the CDR3 is TGTGCCAGCAGTGAGACCAGGGGGCCTCCCACAGATACGCAGTATTTT. It is translated as CASSETRGPPTDTQYF.

The J gene is TRBJ1-2, the V gene TRBV28; no clear D gene. V lost 2 bases, J lost 6 bases, and 10 bases lay in between. This CDR3 has 13 amino acids. Germline-derived CDR1 and CDR2 are MDHEN and SYDVKM. DNA of the CDR3: TGTGCCAGCAGTTTACCCCCGCCGGATGGCTACACCTTC. As protein: CASSLPPPDGYTF.

The rearrangement joins TRBV27 to TRBJ2-1; perhaps TRBD1 as D (6 bases). Between the trimmed V and J ends, which lost 2 bases and 9 bases, there was a span of 14 bases. The V gene's germline CDR1 is MNHEY and CDR2 SMNVEV (reference sequence). The CDR3 runs 14 residues. CDR3 residues: CASSLILGGCEQFF. CDR3 nucleotides: TGTGCCAGCAGTTTAATTTTAGGGGGATGTGAGCAGTTCTTC.